Shown below are 19 T cell receptor beta chains from a single sample sequenced in a study of blood T cell repertoires in COVID-19. Sequenced by immunoSEQ multiplex PCR; TCRdb stores in-frame clones only, minus some. The table lists 250,000 to 350,000 clones, about nine tenths of them singletons. The sample was peripheral blood. The receptors here all came from a man between 18 and 35 years old with active or convalescent COVID-19.

The chain has TRBV7-9 and TRBJ2-5; D gene unclear. Germline lookup yields CDR1 SEHNR and CDR2 FQNEAQ (reference sequence). The CDR3 spans 13 residues. Trimming stripped 5 bases from V and 3 bases from J, with 10 bases between. CDR3 sequence (DNA): TGTGCCAGCAGCCCTAGACTCAAAGAGACCCAGTACTTC. It is translated as CASSPRLKETQYF.

This chain connects TRBV7-9 to TRBJ1-4, with D perhaps matching TRBD1 (6 bases). Germline V gives CDR1 SEHNR, CDR2 FQNEAQ (reference sequence). This CDR3 is 15 amino acids long. The ends were cut back, 2 bases at V and 4 bases at J, with 11 bases in the middle. CDR3 DNA: TGTGCCAGCAGCTTACTCGGGACAAGTAATGAAAAACTGTTTTTT. As protein: CASSLLGTSNEKLFF.

The gene calls are TRBV10-3 and TRBJ2-1; no clear D. The CDR3 contains 13 residues. Germline V lookup: CDR1 ENHRY, CDR2 SYGVKD. Between the trimmed V and J ends, which lost 5 bases and 5 bases, there was a span of 10 bases. The CDR3, as DNA: TGTGCCATCAGTCGCGACTTTCACAATGAGCAGTTCTTC. It specifies CAISRDFHNEQFF.

The rearrangement links TRBV12-3 or TRBV12-4 to TRBJ2-2; tentatively, D is TRBD2 (5 bases). V lost 7 bases to trimming and J lost 5 bases, with 11 bases between them. This CDR3 has 13 amino acids. Here the CDR3 reads CASTRGRTGELFF. The CDR3 DNA reads as TGTGCCAGCACCCGGGGTCGTACCGGGGAGCTGTTTTTT.

This chain joins TRBV24-1 and TRBJ1-5; D unclear. Trimming left V 4 bases short and J 7 bases short, with 13 bases between. The germline V gene has CDR1 KGHDR and CDR2 SFDVKD. This CDR3 region has 14 residues. CDR3 protein: CATSDSGTEQPQHF. The CDR3 region has the DNA TGTGCCACCAGTGACTCCGGAACAGAACAGCCCCAGCATTTT.

The rearrangement uses TRBV11-2 and TRBJ1-6; the D is unclear. This CDR3 has 15 amino acids. CDR1 is SGHAT and CDR2 is FQNNGV in the germline V gene. Deletions cut 1 base from V and 10 bases from J, with 14 bases between. The CDR3 bases are TGTGCCAGCAGCTTAGGGCCCCTAAGCGACTCACCCCTCCACTTT. Translation: CASSLGPLSDSPLHF. Looking up the rest from reference TRBV11-2 and TRBJ1-6 gives the full variable domain: EAGVAQSPRYKIIEKRQSVAFWCNPISGHATLYWYQQILGQGPKLLIQFQNNGVVDDSQLPKDRFSAERLKGVDSTLKIQPAKLEDSAVYLCASSLGPLSDSPLHFGNGTRLTVT.

This clone was seen a single time. The rearrangement links TRBV7-7 to TRBJ2-1; weak D call: TRBD2 (6 bases). Per the germline V gene, CDR1 is SSHAT and CDR2 is FNYEAQ (reference sequence). CDR3 length equals 15 residues. Trimming removed 2 bases from V and 5 bases from J, with 13 bases in between. Here the CDR3 reads CASSLYGSNNNEQFF. Written as DNA, the CDR3 is TGTGCCAGCAGCTTATACGGGAGTAACAACAATGAGCAGTTCTTC. The variable domain in full, completed from reference TRBV7-7 and TRBJ2-1, reads GAGVSQSPRYKVTKRGQDVTLRCDPISSHATLYWYQQALGQGPEFLTYFNYEAQPDKSGLPSDRFSAERPEGSISTLTIQRTEQRDSAMYRCASSLYGSNNNEQFFGPGTRLTVL.

V gene TRBV12-3 or TRBV12-4 combines with J gene TRBJ1-1; unclear D gene. V dropped 8 bases and J dropped 5 bases, with 15 bases sitting between them. The CDR3 is 13 residues long. CDR3 bases: TGTGCCAGCGACCGTCCTCCCGGGACTGAAGCTTTCTTT. This encodes CASDRPPGTEAFF.

This clone came up once. The rearrangement uses TRBV18 and TRBJ1-1; no clear D gene. This CDR3 contains 13 residues. V was trimmed by 3 bases and J by 4 bases, leaving 9 bases between them. Germline loops: CDR1 KGHSH, CDR2 LQKENI. DNA of the CDR3: TGTGCCAGCTCACCCGGTGCGGGCACTGAAGCTTTCTTT. Translating gives CASSPGAGTEAFF.

The DNA for the CDR3 is TGCGCCAGCAGCTTGGACAGGGTAGACACTGAAGCTTTCTTT. As protein: CASSLDRVDTEAFF. The V gene is TRBV5-1, the J gene TRBJ1-1; D is perhaps TRBD1 (6 bases). This CDR3 has 14 amino acids. CDR1 SGHRS and CDR2 YFSETQ come from the germline V gene. V was trimmed by 0 bases and J by 3 bases, leaving 9 bases between them.

V is TRBV6-7 and J is TRBJ2-7; maybe TRBD2 (6 bases). TRBV6-7 is an ORF; its function is uncertain. The CDR3 has 14 residues. V was pared by 6 bases and J by 5 bases, with 17 bases between. This chain's CDR3 is CASRAGLTRDEQYF. As DNA, the CDR3 is TGTGCCAGCAGGGCGGGACTCACTCGGGACGAGCAGTACTTC.

The V and J genes are TRBV6-5 and TRBJ1-1; TRBD1 matches 7 bases. The CDR3 has 14 amino acids. The germline V gene has CDR1 MNHEY and CDR2 SVGAGI. V lost 6 bases to trimming and J lost 5 bases; unmatched junction nucleotides: 9. The CDR3, as DNA: TGTGCCAGCAGCCGTAGACAGGGATTAACTGAAGCTTTCTTT. It yields the protein CASSRRQGLTEAFF.

CDR3 residues: CASSQPTGGNQPQHF. In DNA, the CDR3 is TGTGCCAGCAGCCAGCCGACAGGGGGCAATCAGCCCCAGCATTTT. V and J are TRBV7-2 and TRBJ1-5, with 8 bases aligning to TRBD1. CDR3 length: 15 amino acids. Germline V gene sequence: CDR1 SGHTA, CDR2 FQGNSA. The J segment lost 2 bases and the V segment lost 5 bases, leaving 5 bases of the junction unmatched.

The chain is built from TRBV5-4 and TRBJ2-5; 12 bases map to TRBD2. V dropped 4 bases and J dropped 1; count of bases not matched to a gene: 17. The CDR3 covers 20 residues. Germline values: CDR1 SGHNT, CDR2 YYREEE (reference sequence). The CDR3 region is CASSRYPGTSGPKIQETQYF. DNA of the CDR3: TGTGCCAGCAGCCGATATCCCGGGACTAGCGGGCCCAAAATCCAAGAGACCCAGTACTTC.

The chain recombines TRBV14 with TRBJ2-3, with a tentative D call TRBD2 (5 bases). The CDR3 runs to 14 residues. Trimming cost V 6 bases and J 4 bases, with 14 bases left between them. Germline-derived CDR1 and CDR2 are SGHDN and FVKESK. CDR3 residues: CASSRRGGADTQYF. CDR3 nucleotides: TGTGCCAGCAGTCGCCGCGGAGGAGCAGATACGCAGTATTTT.

The chain employs TRBV7-8 and TRBJ2-3; D is possibly TRBD2 (5 bases). This CDR3 has 15 amino acids. Germline loops: CDR1 SGHVS, CDR2 FQNEAQ. The V and J ends lost 1 base and 4 bases respectively, with 12 bases between them. The CDR3 DNA follows: TGTGCCAGCAGCTTAGTGGTGGGAGCGGCAGATACGCAGTATTTT. Residues: CASSLVVGAADTQYF.

The chain employs TRBV4-1 and TRBJ1-6; no clear D. Germline V gives CDR1 MGHRA, CDR2 YSYEKL. V lost 0 bases to trimming and J lost 0 bases, with 6 bases between them. CDR3 size: 16 residues. Written as DNA, the CDR3 is TGCGCCAGCAGCCAAGAGTCGAGCTCCTATAATTCACCCCTCCACTTT. Residues: CASSQESSSYNSPLHF.

The chain recombines TRBV5-5 with TRBJ2-6; D is unclear. Trimming pared 1 base from V and 1 base from J, leaving 6 bases between. Germline CDR1 SGHKS, CDR2 YYEKEE (reference sequence). The CDR3 runs to 15 residues. The CDR3 region has the DNA TGTGCCAGCAGCTTGAGACATTCTGGGGCCAACGTCCTGACTTTC. It yields the protein CASSLRHSGANVLTF.

The V call is TRBV5-1, the J call TRBJ2-1; possible D gene TRBD1, 5 bases. CDR3 size: 12 residues. Trimming removed 4 bases from V and 13 bases from J, with 15 bases in between. CDR1 is SGHRS and CDR2 is YFSETQ in the germline V gene. In DNA form, the CDR3 reads TGCGCCAGCAGCGTGGGGCCCCCGGGTCAGTTCTTC. Translation gives CASSVGPPGQFF.